The present TCR beta chain was sequenced within a study of T cell responses to AZD1222 COVID-19 vaccine. Clones were sequenced by immunoSEQ multiplex PCR, and TCRdb holds only the in-frame ones, with some missing. The data hold roughly 150,000 clones, with roughly 90% observed a single time. V lost 3 bases to trimming and J lost 4 bases, with 18 bases between them. Per germline, CDR1 LNHNV and CDR2 YYDKDF (reference sequence). This CDR3 is built from 16 residues. J is TRBJ1-2 and V is TRBV15; D might be TRBD1 (6 bases). Material: peripheral blood, obtained on day 0 of AZD1222 vaccination. This TCR derives from an adult in good health. CDR3 amino acids: CATSSGGPGTFYGYTF. The CDR3 region has the DNA TGTGCCACCAGCAGCGGGGGGCCCGGAACCTTCTATGGCTACACCTTC.